This is a list of T cell receptor beta chains from one sample in a study of cytomegalovirus exposure and HLA in healthy donors. Profiling relied on immunoSEQ multiplex PCR, and the TCRdb table lists in-frame clones only, not all of them. This table has under 150,000 clones, 60% to 85% appearing once. Sequencing used PBMCs. All receptors come from a man aged 30-40 years in good health and CMV-seronegative. The CDR3 runs from the conserved cysteine through the conserved F or W. A D gene is named only where the DNA matches it firmly. Clone size, where shown, is once, few, many, or a class for clones that have expanded.

d_call: TRBD2; j_call: TRBJ2-1; v_call: TRBV7-9; clone_size: NA; cdr3_nt: TGTGCCAGCAGCCTACCGGGACTACCAGCGCGGAATGAGCAGTTCTTC; cdr3_aa: CASSLPGLPARNEQFF
d_call: TRBD1; j_call: TRBJ1-5; v_call: TRBV18; clone_size: once; cdr3_nt: TGTGCCAGCTCACCCCGGGACAGGGGAAATCAGCCCCAGCATTTT; cdr3_aa: CASSPRDRGNQPQHF
d_call: NA; j_call: TRBJ2-7; v_call: TRBV6-5; clone_size: few; cdr3_nt: TGTGCCAGCAGTTACACGTACAGGAGAAGAAGCTACGAGCAGTACTTC; cdr3_aa: CASSYTYRRRSYEQYF
d_call: NA; j_call: TRBJ1-2; v_call: TRBV7-2; clone_size: few; cdr3_nt: TGTGCCAGCAGCTTCGGAGTCGACCGCGGCTACACCTTC; cdr3_aa: CASSFGVDRGYTF
d_call: NA; j_call: TRBJ2-2; v_call: TRBV7-2; clone_size: once; cdr3_nt: TGTGCCAGCAAACACCCGAACACCGGGGAGCTGTTTTTT; cdr3_aa: CASKHPNTGELFF
d_call: TRBD1; j_call: TRBJ2-7; v_call: TRBV27; clone_size: NA; cdr3_nt: TGTGCCAGCACCCTAAGCGGGACAGGGGCCTACGAGCAGTACTTC; cdr3_aa: CASTLSGTGAYEQYF
d_call: NA; j_call: TRBJ1-1; v_call: TRBV18; clone_size: NA; cdr3_nt: TGTGCCAGCTCACCACCCGGGGGGTCCACTGAAGCTTTCTTT; cdr3_aa: CASSPPGGSTEAFF
d_call: NA; j_call: TRBJ1-2; v_call: TRBV6-6; clone_size: NA; cdr3_nt: TGTGCCACTTTCCTAATTGGGGGCCACAACTATGGCTACACCTTC; cdr3_aa: CATFLIGGHNYGYTF
d_call: NA; j_call: TRBJ2-7; v_call: TRBV11-2; clone_size: NA; cdr3_nt: TGTGCCAGCAGCTTTACCCCTCAGGGGTCGTCCTACGAGCAGTACTTC; cdr3_aa: CASSFTPQGSSYEQYF
d_call: TRBD1; j_call: TRBJ2-1; v_call: TRBV11-3; clone_size: NA; cdr3_nt: TGTGCCAGCAGCCTGGGACAGACCGTTAATGAGCAGTTCTTC; cdr3_aa: CASSLGQTVNEQFF
d_call: TRBD1; j_call: TRBJ1-1; v_call: TRBV5-1; clone_size: NA; cdr3_nt: TGCGCCAGCAGCACGACAGGGGGCGGGGGTGGGGACACTGAAGCTTTCTTT; cdr3_aa: CASSTTGGGGGDTEAFF
d_call: NA; j_call: TRBJ2-7; v_call: TRBV29-1; clone_size: NA; cdr3_nt: TGCAGCGTTGAGAAATCACAGGGATCCTACGAGCAGTACTTC; cdr3_aa: CSVEKSQGSYEQYF
d_call: NA; j_call: TRBJ1-2; v_call: TRBV29-1; clone_size: NA; cdr3_nt: TGCAGCGTTGTAAACAGGGAGACGGACTATGGCTACACCTTC; cdr3_aa: CSVVNRETDYGYTF
d_call: TRBD1; j_call: TRBJ2-2; v_call: TRBV29-1; clone_size: NA; cdr3_nt: TGCAGCGTTGGGACAGGGGGCGCAAACACCGGGGAGCTGTTTTTT; cdr3_aa: CSVGTGGANTGELFF
d_call: TRBD2; j_call: TRBJ2-7; v_call: TRBV30; clone_size: NA; cdr3_nt: TGTGCCTGGAGTGTAGGTCGGGAGGGCTCCTACGAGCAGTACTTC; cdr3_aa: CAWSVGREGSYEQYF
d_call: TRBD2; j_call: TRBJ2-2; v_call: TRBV5-1; clone_size: NA; cdr3_nt: TGCGCCAGCAGCTTGAGACTAGCGGGGAACACCGGGGAGCTGTTTTTT; cdr3_aa: CASSLRLAGNTGELFF
d_call: NA; j_call: TRBJ2-7; v_call: TRBV21-1; clone_size: NA; cdr3_nt: TGTGCCAGCAGCATTCGGGGGGCCGTTCTCTACGAGCAGTACTTC; cdr3_aa: CASSIRGAVLYEQYF
d_call: TRBD2; j_call: TRBJ2-2; v_call: TRBV19; clone_size: NA; cdr3_nt: TGTGCCAGTAGTATCTCCGGCGGGAGCGCCGGGGAGCTGTTTTTT; cdr3_aa: CASSISGGSAGELFF
d_call: TRBD1; j_call: TRBJ1-2; v_call: TRBV7-9; clone_size: NA; cdr3_nt: TGTGCCAGCAGCTTAGGTTCTATTAAGGGGGCGCTTTCGTCCGATGGCTACACCTTC; cdr3_aa: CASSLGSIKGALSSDGYTF
d_call: NA; j_call: TRBJ2-1; v_call: TRBV19; clone_size: few; cdr3_nt: TGTGCCAGTAGTATTTCTAGATTCGCAAATGAGCAGTTCTTC; cdr3_aa: CASSISRFANEQFF
d_call: NA; j_call: TRBJ1-5; v_call: TRBV30; clone_size: few; cdr3_nt: TGTGCCTGGACCCGGCGGCAGGGGAAAGATCAGCCCCAGCATTTT; cdr3_aa: CAWTRRQGKDQPQHF
d_call: NA; j_call: TRBJ2-5; v_call: TRBV7-2; clone_size: NA; cdr3_nt: TGTGCCAGCAGCCTCGGATCGACTACCCAAGAGACCCAGTACTTC; cdr3_aa: CASSLGSTTQETQYF
d_call: TRBD1; j_call: TRBJ2-7; v_call: TRBV7-2; clone_size: NA; cdr3_nt: TGTGCCAGCAGCCCCTGGACAGGTAGCTCCTACGAGCAGTACTTC; cdr3_aa: CASSPWTGSSYEQYF
d_call: TRBD1; j_call: TRBJ2-7; v_call: TRBV6-5; clone_size: NA; cdr3_nt: TGTGCCACCAGCTGGACAGGGTCCTACGAGCAGTACTTC; cdr3_aa: CATSWTGSYEQYF
d_call: TRBD1; j_call: TRBJ2-2; v_call: TRBV25-1; clone_size: NA; cdr3_nt: TGTGCCAGCAGGACAGGGGATACGAACACCGGGGAGCTGTTTTTT; cdr3_aa: CASRTGDTNTGELFF
d_call: NA; j_call: TRBJ1-2; v_call: TRBV19; clone_size: NA; cdr3_nt: TGTGCCAGTAGTATGGGAGAGAACTATGGCTACACCTTC; cdr3_aa: CASSMGENYGYTF
d_call: TRBD2; j_call: TRBJ2-7; v_call: TRBV28; clone_size: NA; cdr3_nt: TGTGCCAGCAGTTCTTTAAGCCCTCGGACTAGCGCGAGCCCCTACGAGCAGTACTTC; cdr3_aa: CASSSLSPRTSASPYEQYF
d_call: TRBD1; j_call: TRBJ1-2; v_call: TRBV5-1; clone_size: NA; cdr3_nt: TGCGCCAGCAGCTTGGGGGACCGGGACAGGGGACAAGGCTACACCTTC; cdr3_aa: CASSLGDRDRGQGYTF
d_call: TRBD1; j_call: TRBJ1-1; v_call: TRBV10-3; clone_size: NA; cdr3_nt: TGTGCCATCAGTGACAGGACAGGACTGAACACTGAAGCTTTCTTT; cdr3_aa: CAISDRTGLNTEAFF
d_call: NA; j_call: TRBJ1-2; v_call: TRBV15; clone_size: NA; cdr3_nt: TGTGCCACCAGCAGAGAAATTCAGGGCTATGGCTACACCTTC; cdr3_aa: CATSREIQGYGYTF
d_call: TRBD2; j_call: TRBJ2-3; v_call: TRBV7-6; clone_size: NA; cdr3_nt: TGTGCCAGCAGCCCCCTCCCGGCTAGCGGGGGATCAGATACGCAGTATTTT; cdr3_aa: CASSPLPASGGSDTQYF
d_call: NA; j_call: TRBJ1-1; v_call: TRBV7-9; clone_size: NA; cdr3_nt: TGTGCCAGCAGCGCGATAGGGACTGTTGATACTGAAGCTTTCTTT; cdr3_aa: CASSAIGTVDTEAFF
d_call: TRBD1; j_call: TRBJ1-5; v_call: TRBV28; clone_size: NA; cdr3_nt: TGTGCCAGCAGCCTGGGACAGGGAGATCAGCCCCAGCATTTT; cdr3_aa: CASSLGQGDQPQHF
d_call: NA; j_call: TRBJ2-2; v_call: TRBV5-1; clone_size: NA; cdr3_nt: TGCGCCAGCAGCTTCGGGACACTTAACACCGGGGAGCTGTTTTTT; cdr3_aa: CASSFGTLNTGELFF
d_call: TRBD1; j_call: TRBJ1-1; v_call: TRBV9; clone_size: NA; cdr3_nt: TGTGCCAGCAGCGTAAATCAGGGGGCTTTAGGCACTGAAGCTTTCTTT; cdr3_aa: CASSVNQGALGTEAFF
d_call: TRBD1; j_call: TRBJ2-2; v_call: TRBV13; clone_size: NA; cdr3_nt: TGTGCCAGCAGCTCCAGGACAGGGTGGGCCGGGGAGCTGTTTTTT; cdr3_aa: CASSSRTGWAGELFF
d_call: NA; j_call: TRBJ2-2; v_call: TRBV5-8; clone_size: NA; cdr3_nt: TGTGCCAGCAGCACAAGTGCCGGGGAGCTGTTTTTT; cdr3_aa: CASSTSAGELFF
d_call: TRBD1; j_call: TRBJ2-2; v_call: TRBV11-3; clone_size: NA; cdr3_nt: TGTGCCAGCAGCCCCGGACGCGGACAGGGTAACACCGGGGAGCTGTTTTTT; cdr3_aa: CASSPGRGQGNTGELFF
d_call: TRBD1; j_call: TRBJ2-2; v_call: TRBV5-4; clone_size: NA; cdr3_nt: TGTGCCAGCAGCCGCAGGGGGTTAGCAGCCCAGAGCACCGGGGAGCTGTTTTTT; cdr3_aa: CASSRRGLAAQSTGELFF
d_call: TRBD1; j_call: TRBJ2-7; v_call: TRBV7-3; clone_size: NA; cdr3_nt: TGTGCCAGCAGCCCCGAAGGGGGACAGGGTCGGAACGAGCAGTACTTC; cdr3_aa: CASSPEGGQGRNEQYF
d_call: TRBD1; j_call: TRBJ1-1; v_call: TRBV6-5; clone_size: few; cdr3_nt: TGTGCCAGCAGTTACGGGACAGTCAACACTGAAGCTTTCTTT; cdr3_aa: CASSYGTVNTEAFF
d_call: NA; j_call: TRBJ2-7; v_call: TRBV7-2; clone_size: once; cdr3_nt: TGTGCCAGCAGCTTAGCCTATTCTACCTACGAGCAGTACTTC; cdr3_aa: CASSLAYSTYEQYF
d_call: TRBD1; j_call: TRBJ2-7; v_call: TRBV28; clone_size: NA; cdr3_nt: TGTGCCAGCAGTCGCCGGGACAGGCCTACCCTAGGGCAGTACTTC; cdr3_aa: CASSRRDRPTLGQYF
d_call: NA; j_call: TRBJ1-1; v_call: TRBV29-1; clone_size: NA; cdr3_nt: TGCAGCGTTAAGGGGCTTCGGAACACTGAAGCTTTCTTT; cdr3_aa: CSVKGLRNTEAFF
d_call: NA; j_call: TRBJ2-5; v_call: TRBV7-9; clone_size: NA; cdr3_nt: TGTGCCAGCAGCTTAGAGTTCTGGGCGGGTAAACAAGAGACCCAGTACTTC; cdr3_aa: CASSLEFWAGKQETQYF
d_call: TRBD1; j_call: TRBJ1-1; v_call: TRBV6-5; clone_size: NA; cdr3_nt: TGTGCCAGCAGTTACGGGACAGGCGGCGAAGCTTTCTTT; cdr3_aa: CASSYGTGGEAFF